This TCR beta chain was captured by sequencing in a study of breast tumors, draining lymph nodes, adjacent tissues. By its share, this clonotype is medium-sized. What it binds is not known. MiXCR, run by TCRdb on the multiplex PCR reads, gives a single entry per CDR3 protein. This sample has more than 15,000 distinct CDR3 sequences; approximately 41% occur once, and the top ten carry approximately 18%. V trimming: 6 bases; J trimming: 8 bases; junction bases outside the gene matches: 13. Germline CDR1 SGHRS, CDR2 YFSETQ. This CDR3 has 14 amino acids. Points from the study as a whole: Tumor TCR diversity was below lymph nodes but above nontumor tissue. Most tumor T cells seemingly derive from lymph node, then expand in tumor.

This chain connects TRBV5-1 to TRBJ2-5, with 7 bases fitting TRBD1. The sequencing sample was made of breast tumor tissue. The source is a female donor with breast cancer. Some clones in this sample may be carry-over from other donors' samples. CDR3 nucleotides: TGCGCCAGCACCCCTTTTACAGGGGCGGACACCCAGTACTTC. This translates into CASTPFTGADTQYF. Looking up the rest from reference TRBV5-1 and TRBJ2-5 gives the full variable domain: KAGVTQTPRYLIKTRGQQVTLSCSPISGHRSVSWYQQTPGQGLQFLFEYFSETQRNKGNFPGRFSGRQFSNSRSEMNVSTLELGDSALYLCASTPFTGADTQYFGPGTRLLVL.